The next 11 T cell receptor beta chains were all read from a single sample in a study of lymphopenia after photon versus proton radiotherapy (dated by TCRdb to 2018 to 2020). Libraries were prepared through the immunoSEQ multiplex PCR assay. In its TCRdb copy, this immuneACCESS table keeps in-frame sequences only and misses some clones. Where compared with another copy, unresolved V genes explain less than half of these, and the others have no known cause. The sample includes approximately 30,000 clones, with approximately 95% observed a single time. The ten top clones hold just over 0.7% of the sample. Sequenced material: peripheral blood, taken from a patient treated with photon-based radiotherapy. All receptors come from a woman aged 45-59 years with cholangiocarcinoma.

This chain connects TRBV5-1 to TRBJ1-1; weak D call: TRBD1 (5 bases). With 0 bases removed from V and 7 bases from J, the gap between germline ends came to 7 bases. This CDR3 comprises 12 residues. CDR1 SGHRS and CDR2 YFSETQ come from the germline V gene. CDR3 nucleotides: TGCGCCAGCAGCTTGGGACAGAGTGAAGCTTTCTTT. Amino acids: CASSLGQSEAFF.

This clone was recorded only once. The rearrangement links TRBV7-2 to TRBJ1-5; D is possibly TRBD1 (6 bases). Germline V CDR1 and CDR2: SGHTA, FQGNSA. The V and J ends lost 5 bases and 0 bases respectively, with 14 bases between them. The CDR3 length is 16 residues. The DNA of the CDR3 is TGTGCCAGCAGCAGGGGGAGTGTGGGTAGCAATCAGCCCCAGCATTTT. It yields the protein CASSRGSVGSNQPQHF.

In nucleotides, the CDR3 is TGTGCCAGTACCCCCTCCAGTGCTAGCGGGGGGGCCTGGGGTGAGCAGTTCTTC. It yields the protein CASTPSSASGGAWGEQFF. The chain has TRBV19 and TRBJ2-1; TRBD2 matches 12 bases. With 7 bases clipped from V and 9 bases from J, the junction kept 19 bases outside the gene matches. The length of the CDR3 is 18 residues. Germline V gene sequence: CDR1 LNHDA, CDR2 SQIVND (reference sequence).

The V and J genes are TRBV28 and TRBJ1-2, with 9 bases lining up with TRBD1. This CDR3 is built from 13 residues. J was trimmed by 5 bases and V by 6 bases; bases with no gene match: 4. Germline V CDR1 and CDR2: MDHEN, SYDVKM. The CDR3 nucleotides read TGTGCCAGCAGACAGGACAGGGGATATGGCTACACCTTC. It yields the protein CASRQDRGYGYTF.

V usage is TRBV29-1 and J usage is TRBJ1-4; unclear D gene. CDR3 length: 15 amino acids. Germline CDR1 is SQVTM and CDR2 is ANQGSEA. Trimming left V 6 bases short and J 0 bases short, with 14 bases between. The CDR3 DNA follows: TGCAGCGTCGCACGAGACACTGCAACTAATGAAAAACTGTTTTTT. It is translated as CSVARDTATNEKLFF.

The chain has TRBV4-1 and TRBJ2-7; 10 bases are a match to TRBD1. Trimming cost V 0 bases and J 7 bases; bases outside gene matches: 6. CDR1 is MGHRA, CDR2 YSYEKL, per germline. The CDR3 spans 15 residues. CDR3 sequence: CASSQEGQGLGEQYF. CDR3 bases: TGCGCCAGCAGCCAAGAGGGACAGGGGCTGGGGGAGCAGTACTTC.

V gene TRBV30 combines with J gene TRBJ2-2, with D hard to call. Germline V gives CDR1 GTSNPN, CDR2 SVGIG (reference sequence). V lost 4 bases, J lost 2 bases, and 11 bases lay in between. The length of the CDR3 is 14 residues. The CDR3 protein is CAWTLGFNTGELFF. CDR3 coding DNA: TGTGCCTGGACGCTGGGGTTTAACACCGGGGAGCTGTTTTTT.

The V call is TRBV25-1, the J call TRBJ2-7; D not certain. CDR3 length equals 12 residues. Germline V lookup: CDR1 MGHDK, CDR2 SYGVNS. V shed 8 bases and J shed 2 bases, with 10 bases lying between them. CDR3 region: CASSGSPYEQYF. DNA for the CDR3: TGTGCCAGCTCCGGCAGTCCCTACGAGCAGTACTTC.

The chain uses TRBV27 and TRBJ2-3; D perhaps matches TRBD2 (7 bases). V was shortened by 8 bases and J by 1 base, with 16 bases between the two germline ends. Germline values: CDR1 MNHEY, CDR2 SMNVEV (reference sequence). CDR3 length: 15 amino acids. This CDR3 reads CASGSRGRGTDTQYF. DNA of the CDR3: TGTGCCAGCGGCTCGCGGGGGCGCGGCACAGATACGCAGTATTTT.

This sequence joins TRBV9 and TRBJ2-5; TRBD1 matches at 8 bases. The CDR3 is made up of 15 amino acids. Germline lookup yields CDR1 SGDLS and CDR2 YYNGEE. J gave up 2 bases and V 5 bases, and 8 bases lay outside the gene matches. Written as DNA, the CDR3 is TGTGCCAGCAGAGCCGGGACAGGTGTTCAAGAGACCCAGTACTTC. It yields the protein CASRAGTGVQETQYF.

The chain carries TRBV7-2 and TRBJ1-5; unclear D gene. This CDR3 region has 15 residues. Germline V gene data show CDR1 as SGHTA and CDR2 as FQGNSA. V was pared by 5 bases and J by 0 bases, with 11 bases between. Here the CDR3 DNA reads TGTGCCAGCAGCCGAACAAGTACTAGCAATCAGCCCCAGCATTTT. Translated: CASSRTSTSNQPQHF.